These T cell receptor beta chains were read from a single sample in a study of beta chain features in type 1 diabetes. Generated by immunoSEQ multiplex PCR, the TCRdb table keeps only in-frame clones and is missing some. The data contain some 270,000 clones, under 8.5% of them singletons. Input material: central memory CD4+ T cells from blood. The receptors here all came from a woman aged 18-30 years in good health. The conserved cysteine and the conserved F or W are not part of the CDR3 here. A D gene is named only where the DNA matches it firmly. The size of a clone is reported for some rows only, either as once, few or many, or as a class for expanded clones.

-,TRBV7-2,-,TRBJ1-1,12,ASSLAGWNTEAF
TRBD1,TRBV4-1,once,TRBJ2-4,13,ASSLKGTARDIQY
TRBD1,TRBV19,-,TRBJ2-3,13,ASSRDRRSTDTQY
-,TRBV6-5,-,TRBJ2-5,14,ASSYFSNWRQETQY
TRBD1,TRBV5-1,-,TRBJ1-2,12,ASQNSGQGDGYT
TRBD1,TRBV2,-,TRBJ2-5,11,ASRYGTGKTQY
TRBD1,TRBV7-8,few,TRBJ1-5,12,ASSSGQGGGPQH
-,TRBV4-3,few,TRBJ2-1,14,ASSRAGSSSYNEQF
TRBD2,TRBV5-1,few,TRBJ2-1,13,ASGTSGRVLNEQF
TRBD1,TRBV7-9,-,TRBJ1-6,12,ASSPGQGSSPLH
-,TRBV5-4,few,TRBJ2-2,13,ASSLAQEATGELF
TRBD1,TRBV2,-,TRBJ1-4,11,AGKTGSNEKLF
-,TRBV4-2,-,TRBJ1-3,12,ASSSSSSGNTIY
TRBD1,TRBV11-1,-,TRBJ2-3,13,ASSTGGRYTDTQY